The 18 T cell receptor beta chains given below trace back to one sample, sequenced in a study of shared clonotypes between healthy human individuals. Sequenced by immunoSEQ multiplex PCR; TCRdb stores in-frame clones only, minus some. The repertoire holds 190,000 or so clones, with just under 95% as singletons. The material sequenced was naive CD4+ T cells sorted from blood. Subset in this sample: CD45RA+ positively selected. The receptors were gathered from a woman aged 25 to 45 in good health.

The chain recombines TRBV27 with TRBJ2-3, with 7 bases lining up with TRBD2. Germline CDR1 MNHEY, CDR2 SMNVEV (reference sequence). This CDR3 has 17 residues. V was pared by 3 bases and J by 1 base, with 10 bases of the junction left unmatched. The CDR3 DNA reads TGTGCCAGCAGTTTCCATGGGGAGGGTTCGGGCACAGATACGCAGTATTTT. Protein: CASSFHGEGSGTDTQYF.

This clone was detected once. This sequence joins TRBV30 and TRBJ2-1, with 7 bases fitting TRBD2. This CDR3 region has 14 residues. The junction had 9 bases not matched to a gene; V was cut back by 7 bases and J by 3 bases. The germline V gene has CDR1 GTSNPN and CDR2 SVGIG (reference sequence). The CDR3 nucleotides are TGTGCCTCCAAGCCTAGCGGATTCTACAATGAGCAGTTCTTC. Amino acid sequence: CASKPSGFYNEQFF. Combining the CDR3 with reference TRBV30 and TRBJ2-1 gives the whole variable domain SQTIHQWPATLVQPVGSPLSLECTVEGTSNPNLYWYRQAAGRGLQLLFYSVGIGQISSEVPQNLSASRPQDRQFILSSKKLLLSDSGFYLCASKPSGFYNEQFFGPGTRLTVL.

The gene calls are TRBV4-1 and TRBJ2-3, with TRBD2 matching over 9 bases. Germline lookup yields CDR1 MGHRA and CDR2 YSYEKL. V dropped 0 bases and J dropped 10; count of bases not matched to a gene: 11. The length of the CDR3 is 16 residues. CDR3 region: CASSQEASGTIAAQYF. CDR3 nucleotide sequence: TGCGCCAGCAGCCAAGAGGCTAGCGGGACCATTGCCGCGCAGTATTTT.

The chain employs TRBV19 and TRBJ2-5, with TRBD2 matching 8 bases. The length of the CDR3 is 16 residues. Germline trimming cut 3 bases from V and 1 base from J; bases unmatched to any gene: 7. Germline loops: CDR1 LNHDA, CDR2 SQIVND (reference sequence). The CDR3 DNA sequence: TGTGCCAGTAGTATCGGAAGGGCGGGGGGCCAAGAGACCCAGTACTTC. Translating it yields CASSIGRAGGQETQYF.

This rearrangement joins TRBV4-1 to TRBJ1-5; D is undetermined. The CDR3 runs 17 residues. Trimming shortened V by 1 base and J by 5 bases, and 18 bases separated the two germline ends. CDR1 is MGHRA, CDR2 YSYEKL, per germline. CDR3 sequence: CASSQGVARRRDQPQHF. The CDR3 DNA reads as TGCGCCAGCAGCCAAGGTGTTGCTAGGCGGAGGGATCAGCCCCAGCATTTT.

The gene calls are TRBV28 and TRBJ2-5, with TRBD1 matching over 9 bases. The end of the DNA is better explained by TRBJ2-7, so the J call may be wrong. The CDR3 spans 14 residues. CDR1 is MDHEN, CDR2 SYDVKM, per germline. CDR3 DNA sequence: TGTGCCAGCACCCCGGGACAGGGTGCCTACGAGCAGTACTTC. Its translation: CASTPGQGAYEQYF.

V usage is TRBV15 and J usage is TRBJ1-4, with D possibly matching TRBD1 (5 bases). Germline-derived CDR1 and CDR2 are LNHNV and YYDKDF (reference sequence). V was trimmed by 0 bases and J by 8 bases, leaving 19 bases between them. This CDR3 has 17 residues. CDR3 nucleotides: TGTGCCACCAGCAGAGAGTTCTATCGCAGGGTGGAGGAAAAACTGTTTTTT. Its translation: CATSREFYRRVEEKLFF. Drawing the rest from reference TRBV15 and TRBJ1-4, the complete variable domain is DAMVIQNPRYQVTQFGKPVTLSCSQTLNHNVMYWYQQKSSQAPKLLFHYYDKDFNNEADTPDNFQSRRPNTSFCFLDIRSPGLGDTAMYLCATSREFYRRVEEKLFFGSGTQLSVL.

The CDR3 DNA follows: TGTGCCAGTAGTATGACAGGGGAGACCGAGCAGTACTTC. Residues: CASSMTGETEQYF. The gene calls are TRBV19 and TRBJ2-7; 8 bases are a match to TRBD1. There are 13 residues in the CDR3. Germline trimming cut 3 bases from V and 6 bases from J; bases unmatched to any gene: 4. CDR1 and CDR2 (germline): LNHDA, SQIVND (reference sequence).

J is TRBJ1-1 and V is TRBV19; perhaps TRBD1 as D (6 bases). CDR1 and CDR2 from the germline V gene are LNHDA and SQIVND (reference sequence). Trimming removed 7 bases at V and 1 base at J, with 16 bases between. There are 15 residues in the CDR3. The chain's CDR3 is CASITGYGWNTEAFF. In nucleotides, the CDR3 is TGTGCCAGTATTACAGGGTATGGGTGGAACACTGAAGCTTTCTTT.

CDR3 loop: CASRIKSGSGVQPQHF. CDR3 DNA: TGTGCCAGCAGGATTAAATCGGGGAGCGGGGTCCAGCCCCAGCATTTT. The chain recombines TRBV28 with TRBJ1-5; no clear D gene. V was trimmed by 6 bases and J by 7 bases, leaving 22 bases between them. Germline V gene data show CDR1 as MDHEN and CDR2 as SYDVKM. The CDR3 totals 16 residues.

The chain's CDR3 is CASSEKGLAVETQYF. DNA of the CDR3: TGTGCCAGCAGTGAAAAGGGACTAGCTGTAGAGACCCAGTACTTC. The rearrangement links TRBV2 to TRBJ2-5; 9 bases fit TRBD2. V was clipped by 2 bases and J by 4 bases; unmatched bases: 5. The CDR3 consists of 15 residues. Germline-derived CDR1 and CDR2 are SNHLY and FYNNEI. Full variable domain (remainder filled in from reference TRBV2 and TRBJ2-5): EPEVTQTPSHQVTQMGQEVILRCVPISNHLYFYWYRQILGQKVEFLVSFYNNEISEKSEIFDDQFSVERPDGSNFTLKIRSTKLEDSAMYFCASSEKGLAVETQYFGPGTRLLVL.

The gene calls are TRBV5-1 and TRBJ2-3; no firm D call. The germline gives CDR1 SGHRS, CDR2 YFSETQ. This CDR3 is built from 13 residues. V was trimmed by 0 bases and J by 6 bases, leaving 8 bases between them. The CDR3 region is CASSLDSGDTQYF. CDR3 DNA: TGCGCCAGCAGCTTGGACTCGGGCGATACGCAGTATTTT.

The CDR3 region has the DNA TGTGCCAGCAGCCAGGGGGCCCTCTTCCCCTACGAGCAGTACTTC. Its translation is CASSQGALFPYEQYF. The chain uses TRBV11-3 and TRBJ2-5; 8 positions match TRBD1. The end of the DNA fits TRBJ2-7 better, so the J call may be wrong. Germline values: CDR1 SGHNT, CDR2 YENEEA. The CDR3 runs 15 residues.

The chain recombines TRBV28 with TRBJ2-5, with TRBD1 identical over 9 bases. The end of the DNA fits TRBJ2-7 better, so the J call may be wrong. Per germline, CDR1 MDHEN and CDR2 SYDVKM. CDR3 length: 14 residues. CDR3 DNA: TGTGCCAGCAGGGGGGGACAGGGATCGTACGAGCAGTACTTC. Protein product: CASRGGQGSYEQYF.

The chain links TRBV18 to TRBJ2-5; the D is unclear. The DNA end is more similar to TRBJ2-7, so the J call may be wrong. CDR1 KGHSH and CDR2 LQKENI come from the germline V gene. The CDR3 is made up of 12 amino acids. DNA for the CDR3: TGTGCCAGCTCCTACGACTCCCTCGAGCAGTACTTC. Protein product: CASSYDSLEQYF.

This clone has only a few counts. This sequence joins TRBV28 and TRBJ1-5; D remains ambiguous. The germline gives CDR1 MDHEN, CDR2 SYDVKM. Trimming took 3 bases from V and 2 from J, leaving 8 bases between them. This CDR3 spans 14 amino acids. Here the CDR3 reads CASSLGSGNQPQHF. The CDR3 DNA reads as TGTGCCAGCAGTTTGGGTTCCGGCAATCAGCCCCAGCATTTT.

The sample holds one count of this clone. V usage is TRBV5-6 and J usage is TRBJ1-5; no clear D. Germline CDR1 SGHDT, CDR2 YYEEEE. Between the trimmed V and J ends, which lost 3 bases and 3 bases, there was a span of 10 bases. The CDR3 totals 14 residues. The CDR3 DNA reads TGTGCCAGCAGCTCATCCGGGGTCAATCAGCCCCAGCATTTT. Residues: CASSSSGVNQPQHF.

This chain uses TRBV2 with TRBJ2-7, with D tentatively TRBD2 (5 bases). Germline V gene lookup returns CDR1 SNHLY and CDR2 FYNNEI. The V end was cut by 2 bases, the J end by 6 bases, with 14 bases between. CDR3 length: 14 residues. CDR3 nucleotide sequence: TGTGCCAGCAGTGAATTATTTGGTAGCGTCGAGCAGTACTTC. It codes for CASSELFGSVEQYF.